Sequencing of this T cell receptor (beta chain) was carried out in a study of blood T cell repertoires in COVID-19. Across the study: From the United States, Italy and Spain came samples of acute and convalescent COVID-19.

As originally analysed: Estimates of nucleated cell counts were drawn from the amplification of reference gene primers. The data were produced by immunoSEQ multiplex PCR, yet TCRdb's version contains in-frame clones alone and is incomplete. That table furnishes V, J and clone size, whereas the DNA furnished D and trimming. Of approximately 170,000 clones listed, 80% to 90% were seen once; the top ten hold approximately 2.1%. The CDR3 is 16 residues long. The V gene lost 1 base and the J gene lost 3 bases, with 13 bases spanning the gap. Germline V CDR1 and CDR2: MGHRA, YSYEKL. The specimen sequenced was peripheral blood. This TCR came from a man aged 18-30 years who had recovered from COVID-19. The J gene is TRBJ1-5, the V gene TRBV4-1; unclear D gene. CDR3 DNA: TGCGCCAGCAGCCAAGTTGCACAGCTACTCAATCAGCCCCAGCATTTT. Its translation is CASSQVAQLLNQPQHF.